The 22 T cell receptor beta chains below come from one sample, sequenced in a study of regulatory T cells in long-lasting Graves disease. To make TCR beta libraries, researchers used iRepertoire HTBI primers and Arm-PCR of CDR3 regions. TCRdb ran MiXCR on the multiplex PCR reads and lists one entry per CDR3 protein. The sample includes nearly 350,000 distinct CDR3 sequences, about 20% seen only once; the top ten take just under 30%. The time point: persistent/refractory GD, antithyroid drugs over 5 years with positive TRAb. Researchers made the TCR library from RNA that was extracted from PBMCs. The specimen comprised peripheral blood mononuclear cells (PBMCs), sampled when the disease was refractory, from a patient treated with antithyroid drugs. Receptors were obtained from a female donor with Graves disease.

A note on this clonotype: This may be a read error: a much more frequent sequence differs by one nucleotide. The chain recombines TRBV12-3 or TRBV12-4 with TRBJ2-4; 9 nucleotides match TRBD1. The CDR3 has 17 residues. CDR3 residues: CASGLSLPGQGMNIQYF. For the CDR3, the DNA is TGTGCCAGCGGTTTATCTCTCCCGGGACAGGGTATGAACATTCAGTACTTC.

Ten or more counts support this clonotype. J is TRBJ1-2 and V is TRBV5-5; TRBD1 might be the D (5 bases). This CDR3 is built from 13 residues. Trimming took off 4 bases at V and 4 bases at J, with 11 bases between the two ends. The germline V gene has CDR1 SGHKS and CDR2 YYEKEE (reference sequence). The chain's CDR3 is CASSQGFPYGYTF. In DNA form, the CDR3 reads TGTGCCAGCAGCCAGGGATTCCCCTATGGCTACACCTTC.

This clonotype was seen a few times. V usage is TRBV6-9 and J usage is TRBJ1-1; D perhaps matches TRBD1 (6 bases). Germline-derived CDR1 and CDR2 are MNHGY and SVAAGI. The CDR3 consists of 18 residues. The ends were cut back, 3 bases at V and 0 bases at J, with 20 bases in the middle. The CDR3 DNA reads TGTGCCAGCAGTTACGGTCGGGCTGGGACACCCCTGAACACTGAAGCTTTCTTT. Translation gives CASSYGRAGTPLNTEAFF.

This clonotype occurred many times. This chain uses TRBV11-3 with TRBJ1-1, with 9 bases lining up with TRBD1. This CDR3 region has 17 residues. Germline V gene data show CDR1 as SGHNT and CDR2 as YENEEA. J was trimmed by 4 bases and V by 5 bases; bases with no gene match: 14. DNA of the CDR3: TGTGCCAGCAGCCCAGTCCCGGGACAGGGTCTGAGCACTGAAGCTTTCTTT. It codes for CASSPVPGQGLSTEAFF.

This clonotype has at least ten counts. The chain uses TRBV2 and TRBJ2-2, with D perhaps TRBD2 (6 bases). CDR1 SNHLY and CDR2 FYNNEI come from the germline V gene. CDR3 length: 14 residues. Trimming took off 9 bases at V and 7 bases at J, with 18 bases between the two ends. CDR3 DNA: TGTGCCAGTCCGGCGGGGCCCCGGGGCGGGGAGCTGTTTTTT. This sequence encodes CASPAGPRGGELFF.

In its sample, this clonotype was seen many times. The CDR3 sequence: CASSFNREVGYTF. The CDR3 region has the DNA TGTGCCAGCAGTTTTAACAGGGAAGTTGGCTACACCTTC. The chain recombines TRBV12-3 or TRBV12-4 with TRBJ1-2; D is possibly TRBD1 (6 bases). This CDR3 has 13 amino acids. Trimming pared 3 bases from V and 7 bases from J, leaving 12 bases between.

A note on this clonotype: A clone one base away is much larger, so this may be a read error. V gene TRBV28 combines with J gene TRBJ2-7; TRBD1 is a possible D gene (6 bases). This CDR3 spans 15 amino acids. Germline V gene data show CDR1 as MDHEN and CDR2 as SYDVKM. The CDR3, as DNA: TGTGCCAGCACCCCCCCTACAGGGTTCACCTACGAGCGGTACTTC. This translates into CASTPPTGFTYERYF.

This clonotype was found many times. V and J are TRBV12-3 or TRBV12-4 and TRBJ1-5; D uncertain. Trimming shortened V by 3 bases and J by 7 bases, and 13 bases separated the two germline ends. The CDR3 length is 14 residues. This chain's CDR3 is CASSLGSMGQPQHF. CDR3 coding DNA: TGTGCCAGCAGTTTGGGGTCAATGGGGCAGCCCCAGCATTTT.

About this clonotype: Since a much larger clone is just one base distant, this may be a read error. V and J are TRBV6-2 or TRBV6-3 and TRBJ2-7, with unresolved D. This CDR3 region has 12 residues. CDR1 is MNHEY, CDR2 SVGEGT, per germline. As DNA, the CDR3 is TGTGCCAGCAGTTTCGCCCCCTACGAGCAGTGCTTC. Translating gives CASSFAPYEQCF.

The J gene is TRBJ1-1, the V gene TRBV11-2; D unclear. The V end lost 2 bases, the J end lost 8 bases, and 12 bases lay between the germline ends. The CDR3 totals 13 residues. CDR1 SGHAT and CDR2 FQNNGV come from the germline V gene. CDR3 sequence reads: CASSLSGGSEAFF. Written as DNA, the CDR3 is TGTGCCAGCAGCTTATCGGGAGGTTCCGAAGCTTTCTTT.

This clonotype was seen at least ten times. The rearrangement links TRBV7-2 to TRBJ2-5, with D uncertain. CDR3 length equals 12 residues. The V gene's germline CDR1 is SGHTA and CDR2 FQGNSA. V was trimmed by 0 bases and J by 5 bases, leaving 4 bases between them. The CDR3 nucleotides read TGTGCCAGCAGCTTAGCATCGGAGACCCAGTACTTC. Its translation is CASSLASETQYF.

With regard to this clonotype: This sequence is one base from a far larger clone and is likely a read error. The V call is TRBV27, the J call TRBJ2-1, with D perhaps being TRBD1 or TRBD2 (6 bases each). The V end was cut by 6 bases, the J end by 10 bases, with 16 bases between. CDR1 is MNHEY and CDR2 is SMNVEV in the germline V gene (reference sequence). The CDR3 is made up of 13 amino acids. The CDR3 protein is CASRDGGAYEQFF. In DNA form, the CDR3 reads TGTGCCAGCAGGGACGGGGGCGCCTACGAGCAGTTCTTC.

This clonotype was detected ten times or more. The chain joins TRBV11-2 to TRBJ2-5; possible D gene TRBD2, 6 bases. The last part of the DNA fits TRBJ2-1 better; the J call may be wrong. Germline assignment: CDR1 SGHAT and CDR2 FQNNGV. The CDR3 contains 11 residues. This CDR3 is CASIGRLEQFF. The CDR3, as DNA: TGTGCCTCAATCGGGAGACTAGAGCAGTTCTTC.

As concerns this clonotype: The DNA is omitted, as the CDR3 cannot be located on it reliably, and the CDR3 follows TCRdb's listing. V is TRBV27 and J is TRBJ2-7; the table gives TRBD1 as D, unverified against the DNA. The CDR3 sequence runs 13 residues, both termini included. Germline V gene data show CDR1 as MNHEY and CDR2 as SMNVEV (reference sequence). Here the CDR3 reads CASSFGAGYEQYF.

The rearrangement links TRBV4-1 to TRBJ2-3, with TRBD2 matching over 14 bases. The germline V gene has CDR1 MGHRA and CDR2 YSYEKL. The junction had 5 bases not matched to a gene; V was cut back by 6 bases and J by 6 bases. The CDR3 has 15 amino acids. The CDR3 DNA sequence: TGCGCCAGCAGTCGACTAGCGGGAGGGGACGATACGCAGTATTTT. As protein: CASSRLAGGDDTQYF.

J is TRBJ1-1 and V is TRBV14; D possibly corresponds to TRBD1 (5 bases). Between the trimmed V and J ends, which lost 5 bases and 5 bases, there was a span of 24 bases. The CDR3 spans 17 residues. Germline V gene lookup returns CDR1 SGHDN and CDR2 FVKESK. CDR3: CASSVGQAAIGGTEAFF. As DNA, the CDR3 is TGTGCCAGCAGCGTAGGGCAGGCGGCCATCGGGGGGACTGAAGCTTTCTTT. Full variable domain (missing parts from reference TRBV14 and TRBJ1-1): EAGVTQFPSHSVIEKGQTVTLRCDPISGHDNLYWYRRVMGKEIKFLLHFVKESKQDESGMPNNRFLAERTGGTYSTLKVQPAELEDSGVYFCASSVGQAAIGGTEAFFGQGTRLTVV.

This clonotype was found many times. The CDR3 reads CASSFNRGSAYEQYF. The CDR3 DNA reads as TGTGCCAGCAGTTTTAACCGGGGAAGTGCCTACGAGCAGTACTTC. V and J are TRBV28 and TRBJ2-7, with a weak D call TRBD2 (5 bases). Deletions cut 3 bases from V and 2 bases from J, with 14 bases between. This CDR3 is built from 15 residues. Germline V gene data show CDR1 as MDHEN and CDR2 as SYDVKM.

The J gene is TRBJ1-6, the V gene TRBV7-2; no definite D call. V lost 4 bases to trimming and J lost 7 bases, with 8 bases between them. The length of the CDR3 is 13 residues. Germline V gene sequence: CDR1 SGHTA, CDR2 FQGNSA. In DNA, the CDR3 is TGTGCCAGCAGCTCACAGCGAAATTCACCCCTCCACTTT. Amino acid sequence: CASSSQRNSPLHF. The variable domain in full, with the rest retrieved from reference TRBV7-2 and TRBJ1-6, is GAGVSQSPSNKVTEKGKDVELRCDPISGHTALYWYRQSLGQGLEFLIYFQGNSAPDKSGLPSDRFSAERTGGSVSTLTIQRTQQEDSAVYLCASSSQRNSPLHFGNGTRLTVT.

Ten or more counts support this clonotype. J is TRBJ1-5 and V is TRBV12-3 or TRBV12-4; no clear D. The CDR3 runs 15 residues. V was clipped by 5 bases and J by 1 base, with 12 bases between them. Written as DNA, the CDR3 is TGTGCCAGCAGTACAGCTGGAATGAGCAATCAGCCCCAGCATTTT. It translates to CASSTAGMSNQPQHF.

The sample holds a few counts of this clonotype. The chain couples TRBV7-9 to TRBJ1-2; D is uncertain. V shed 2 bases and J shed 6 bases, with 10 bases lying between them. In germline, CDR1 is SEHNR, CDR2 FQNEAQ (reference sequence). This CDR3 comprises 13 residues. The CDR3 protein is CASSLSVQNGYTF. The CDR3 nucleotides are TGTGCCAGCAGCTTAAGCGTACAGAATGGCTACACCTTC.

The V gene is TRBV29-1, the J gene TRBJ1-4; no definite D call. Germline CDR1 and CDR2: SQVTM and ANQGSEA. CDR3 length: 11 residues. V shed 4 bases and J shed 7 bases, with 7 bases lying between them. CDR3 sequence reads: CSVVGSEKLFF. CDR3 DNA: TGCAGCGTTGTTGGATCTGAAAAACTGTTTTTT. The variable domain in full, completed from reference TRBV29-1 and TRBJ1-4, reads SAVISQKPSRDICQRGTSLTIQCQVDSQVTMMFWYRQQPGQSLTLIATANQGSEATYESGFVIDKFPISRPNLTFSTLTVSNMSPEDSSIYLCSVVGSEKLFFGSGTQLSVL.

This chain uses TRBV29-1 with TRBJ2-3, with D possibly matching TRBD1 (6 bases). The CDR3 length is 12 residues. Germline V CDR1 and CDR2: SQVTM, ANQGSEA. The ends were cut back, 4 bases at V and 5 bases at J, with 10 bases in the middle. The CDR3 loop reads CSVGQVQDTQYF. CDR3 DNA sequence: TGCAGCGTTGGACAGGTCCAAGATACGCAGTATTTT.